Presented here are 30 T cell receptor beta chains from one specimen sequenced in a study of blood T cell repertoires in COVID-19. Clones were read by immunoSEQ multiplex PCR, and TCRdb kept only the in-frame ones, dropping some. The data hold around 380,000 clones, with approximately 87% observed a single time. The sample consisted of PBMCs or T cells enriched from blood (not recorded which). The origin of the receptors is a man aged 25 to 40 who had recovered from COVID-19.

The rearrangement links TRBV7-9 to TRBJ1-2; D gene uncertain. In germline, CDR1 is SEHNR, CDR2 FQNEAQ (reference sequence). This CDR3 is 17 amino acids long. Here the CDR3 reads CAIDREPGPTRNYGYTF. DNA of the CDR3: TGTGCTATCGACCGAGAGCCAGGCCCTACGCGAAACTATGGCTACACCTTC.

This clone was seen only once. The chain has TRBV3-1 (or the pseudogene TRBV3-2) and TRBJ2-2; D may be TRBD1 (5 bases). The V and J ends lost 4 bases and 6 bases respectively, with 12 bases between them. CDR3 length: 14 residues. The germline V gene has CDR1 LGHDT and CDR2 YNNKEL (reference sequence). CDR3 DNA sequence: TGTGCCAGCAGCCTCAGGGTGACCCCCGGGGAGCTGTTTTTT. It is translated as CASSLRVTPGELFF.

This chain links TRBV30 with TRBJ2-7; a weak D match, TRBD2 (6 bases). Trimming shortened V by 3 bases and J by 5 bases, and 17 bases separated the two germline ends. The CDR3 extends over 14 amino acids. Per germline, CDR1 GTSNPN and CDR2 SVGIG (reference sequence). CDR3 amino acids: CAWSRELVRHEQYF. DNA of the CDR3: TGTGCCTGGAGCCGGGAGCTCGTCAGGCACGAGCAGTACTTC.

V is TRBV19 and J is TRBJ2-7; TRBD1 matches at 7 bases. Losses at the gene ends were 3 bases for V and 2 bases for J; bases not matched to a gene: 7. The germline CDR1 and CDR2 sequences are LNHDA and SQIVND (reference sequence). The CDR3 extends over 15 amino acids. CDR3 DNA: TGTGCCAGTAGTATCCGGGACAGAGACACCTACGAGCAGTACTTC. Protein: CASSIRDRDTYEQYF.

The chain couples TRBV10-1 to TRBJ1-2; D remains ambiguous. V shed 5 bases and J shed 5 bases, with 15 bases lying between them. Germline V gene lookup returns CDR1 WNHNN and CDR2 SYGVQD (reference sequence). The CDR3 has 14 residues. This chain's CDR3 is CASSCSLRGYGYTF. CDR3 DNA: TGCGCCAGCAGTTGCAGCCTTAGAGGGTATGGCTACACCTTC.

This chain joins TRBV7-9 and TRBJ2-3, with D possibly TRBD1 on 6 matching bases. Trimming took 6 bases from V and 0 from J, leaving 13 bases between them. There are 15 residues in the CDR3. CDR1 and CDR2 from the germline V gene are SEHNR and FQNEAQ (reference sequence). The CDR3 protein is CASSPDTGSTDTQYF. The CDR3, as DNA: TGTGCCAGCAGTCCGGACACAGGGAGCACAGATACGCAGTATTTT.

The rearrangement joins TRBV6-1 to TRBJ2-7, with 7 bases fitting TRBD2. Germline CDR1 is MNHNS and CDR2 is SASEGT. This CDR3 comprises 17 residues. V gave up 2 bases and J gave up 0 bases; unmatched junction bases: 10. The DNA for the CDR3 is TGTGCCAGCAGTGAATATCGCGGGCGGGGGAACTCCTACGAGCAGTACTTC. Its translation: CASSEYRGRGNSYEQYF.

V and J are TRBV2 and TRBJ2-1; 16 bases map to TRBD2. Germline loops: CDR1 SNHLY, CDR2 FYNNEI. V was clipped by 6 bases and J by 12 bases; unmatched bases: 8. This CDR3 region has 15 residues. As DNA, the CDR3 is TGTGCCAGCAGGGCCGGGACTAGCGGGGGGGCCTTGCAGTTCTTC. Amino acid sequence: CASRAGTSGGALQFF.

This clone has a single count. V gene TRBV9 combines with J gene TRBJ1-4; the match to TRBD1 covers 9 bases. Losses at the gene ends were 0 bases for V and 5 bases for J; bases not matched to a gene: 8. This CDR3 contains 17 residues. CDR1 and CDR2 from the germline V gene are SGDLS and YYNGEE. DNA for the CDR3: TGTGCCAGCAGCGTAGCAGCGTCTGGGACAGGGAATGAAAAACTGTTTTTT. Protein sequence: CASSVAASGTGNEKLFF.

The genes are TRBV10-3 and TRBJ1-2, with TRBD1 matching over 8 bases. The germline V gene has CDR1 ENHRY and CDR2 SYGVKD. V was clipped by 3 bases and J by 8 bases; unmatched bases: 2. The CDR3 has 12 amino acids. CDR3 in amino acids: CAISEGTGGYTF. For the CDR3, the DNA is TGTGCCATCAGTGAAGGGACAGGAGGCTACACCTTC.

The chain is built from TRBV19 and TRBJ1-1, with a possible D match to TRBD1 (6 bases). CDR1 is LNHDA and CDR2 is SQIVND in the germline V gene (reference sequence). This CDR3 is 14 amino acids long. Trimming stripped 6 bases from V and 0 bases from J, with 11 bases between. The DNA of the CDR3 is TGTGCCAGTAGGGACGGGACATTGAACACTGAAGCTTTCTTT. Its protein is CASRDGTLNTEAFF.

In this sample, this clone turned up once. The chain joins TRBV9 to TRBJ2-1; 7 positions match TRBD2. The CDR3 length is 17 residues. The V segment lost 0 bases and the J segment 3 bases; nucleotides outside the gene matches: 9. From germline, CDR1 is SGDLS and CDR2 YYNGEE. DNA of the CDR3: TGTGCCAGCAGCGTAGCCCCGACTAGCAGTAGCTACAATGAGCAGTTCTTC. This gives the protein CASSVAPTSSSYNEQFF.

The CDR3 reads CASSLGGVRVYEQYF. The CDR3 DNA sequence: TGTGCCAGCAGCTTAGGCGGGGTACGGGTCTACGAGCAGTACTTC. The chain is built from TRBV7-9 and TRBJ2-7, with a weak D call TRBD2 (6 bases). With 1 base removed from V and 3 bases from J, the gap between germline ends came to 13 bases. The CDR3 covers 15 residues. Germline V CDR1 and CDR2: SEHNR, FQNEAQ (reference sequence).

This chain uses TRBV12-3 or TRBV12-4 with TRBJ1-5, with no clear D. V lost 2 bases, J lost 5 bases, and 7 bases lay in between. This CDR3 has 13 amino acids. The CDR3 loop reads CASSLLGDQPQHF. The CDR3 DNA sequence: TGTGCCAGCAGTTTACTGGGAGATCAGCCCCAGCATTTT.

The chain carries TRBV11-2 and TRBJ2-5; a possible D gene is TRBD2 (5 bases). Germline values: CDR1 SGHAT, CDR2 FQNNGV. V lost 2 bases and J lost 5, with 6 bases in between. The CDR3 totals 12 residues. CDR3 residues: CASSLWEETQYF. In nucleotides, the CDR3 is TGTGCCAGCAGCTTATGGGAGGAGACCCAGTACTTC.

The chain combines TRBV5-4 with TRBJ1-1; a weak D match, TRBD1 (6 bases). The germline V and J ends were trimmed by 3 bases and 5 bases, with 14 bases remaining between them. Looked up from germline, CDR1 is SGHNT and CDR2 is YYREEE (reference sequence). The CDR3 has 14 residues. CDR3 loop: CASSSRGGDTEAFF. The CDR3, as DNA: TGTGCCAGCAGCTCGCGAGGGGGAGATACTGAAGCTTTCTTT.

This sequence joins TRBV12-3 or TRBV12-4 and TRBJ1-1, with D tentatively TRBD1 (6 bases). V lost 6 bases and J lost 4, with 12 bases in between. The CDR3 covers 13 residues. The CDR3 sequence: CASSRTASTEAFF. The CDR3 region has the DNA TGTGCCAGCAGCCGGACAGCCAGCACTGAAGCTTTCTTT.

V usage is TRBV12-3 or TRBV12-4 and J usage is TRBJ2-1; tentative D call: TRBD1 (5 bases). Trimming left V 4 bases short and J 8 bases short, with 12 bases between. This CDR3 is built from 13 residues. In DNA, the CDR3 is TGTGCCAGCAGTTATGGGGCTCTGGATGAGCAGTTCTTC. It encodes CASSYGALDEQFF.

The rearrangement links TRBV9 to TRBJ2-7; D perhaps matches TRBD2 (7 bases). CDR1 SGDLS and CDR2 YYNGEE come from the germline V gene. V was pared by 4 bases and J by 6 bases, with 20 bases between. The CDR3 spans 15 residues. For the CDR3, the DNA is TGTGCCAGCAGCCCCCGCGGGGGCTCATCTGGCGAGCAGTACTTC. It codes for CASSPRGGSSGEQYF.

The chain employs TRBV20-1 and TRBJ1-1; D is undetermined. V shed 6 bases and J shed 0 bases, with 5 bases lying between them. Germline CDR1 is DFQATT and CDR2 is SNEGSKA (reference sequence). CDR3 length equals 11 residues. The CDR3 region has the DNA TGCAGTGCCTTAATGAACACTGAAGCTTTCTTT. Protein: CSALMNTEAFF.

The chain combines TRBV5-4 with TRBJ2-2; 9 bases are shared with TRBD1. Germline V CDR1 and CDR2: SGHNT, YYREEE (reference sequence). CDR3 length equals 16 residues. V gave up 1 base and J gave up 6 bases; unmatched junction bases: 7. For the CDR3, the DNA is TGTGCCAGCAGCTTGTACACAGGGGGCGCTGCCGGGGAGCTGTTTTTT. Translation: CASSLYTGGAAGELFF.

This chain links TRBV30 with TRBJ1-5; perhaps TRBD1 as D (5 bases). Trimming removed 0 bases at V and 4 bases at J, with 10 bases between. The CDR3 is made up of 14 amino acids. The germline V gene encodes CDR1 GTSNPN and CDR2 SVGIG (reference sequence). The CDR3: CAWSVGAVNQPQHF. The CDR3 DNA follows: TGTGCCTGGAGTGTAGGGGCCGTAAATCAGCCCCAGCATTTT.

V is TRBV10-1 and J is TRBJ2-7; 12 positions match TRBD2. Trimming took 4 bases from V and 3 from J; bases not matched to a gene: 7. The CDR3 totals 16 residues. Germline CDR1 WNHNN, CDR2 SYGVQD (reference sequence). The CDR3: CASSGTSGVTFYEQYF. CDR3 DNA: TGCGCCAGCAGTGGGACTAGCGGGGTTACCTTCTACGAGCAGTACTTC.

The chain carries TRBV19 and TRBJ1-5; 8 bases agree with TRBD1. V shed 9 bases, J shed 0 bases, and the junction held 13 bases outside the gene matches. Germline V gives CDR1 LNHDA, CDR2 SQIVND (reference sequence). The CDR3 runs 17 residues. The CDR3 reads CARIYNTGGNSNQPQHF. The CDR3 DNA follows: TGTGCCAGAATATATAACACAGGGGGGAATAGCAATCAGCCCCAGCATTTT.

This clone was counted only a few times. The rearrangement uses TRBV10-3 and TRBJ1-5; 10 positions match TRBD1. The CDR3 totals 15 residues. Germline V lookup: CDR1 ENHRY, CDR2 SYGVKD. With V trimmed by 3 bases and J by 8 bases, 7 bases remained unmatched. The chain's CDR3 is CAISDPGQGSKPQHF. Written as DNA, the CDR3 is TGTGCCATCAGTGACCCGGGACAGGGGAGTAAGCCCCAGCATTTT.

The chain couples TRBV6-1 to TRBJ1-1; 7 bases agree with TRBD1. CDR1 and CDR2 (germline): MNHNS, SASEGT. J was trimmed by 0 bases and V by 9 bases; bases with no gene match: 4. The CDR3 has 13 residues. The CDR3 region is CASGGQLNTEAFF. CDR3 in DNA: TGTGCCAGTGGGGGACAGTTGAACACTGAAGCTTTCTTT.

This chain connects TRBV16 to TRBJ1-5, with D possibly matching TRBD1 (6 bases). Trimming took 4 bases from V and 5 from J, leaving 15 bases between them. Germline V gene data show CDR1 as KGHSY and CDR2 as FQNENV. This CDR3 has 15 amino acids. The CDR3 region has the DNA TGTGCCAGCAGCCTCTCGAGGGGGGGTTATCAGCCCCAGCATTTT. Its translation is CASSLSRGGYQPQHF.

The chain links TRBV6-5 to TRBJ1-5, with D unclear. The germline V gene has CDR1 MNHEY and CDR2 SVGAGI. The CDR3 extends over 15 amino acids. V shed 2 bases and J shed 6 bases, with 14 bases lying between them. CDR3 sequence (DNA): TGTGCCAGCAGTTACGCCGGGGTGGCAGGTCAGCCCCAGCATTTT. This codes for CASSYAGVAGQPQHF.

The J gene is TRBJ1-5, the V gene TRBV19; D unresolved. Trimming shortened V by 8 bases and J by 0 bases, and 14 bases separated the two germline ends. The CDR3 runs 15 residues. Germline lookup yields CDR1 LNHDA and CDR2 SQIVND (reference sequence). The CDR3 nucleotides read TGTGCCAGTTCCAGAGGAGTTAATAGCAATCAGCCCCAGCATTTT. Amino acids: CASSRGVNSNQPQHF.

CDR3 coding DNA: TGTGCCAGCAGCCTAGAGGGGGGGTTAGGCAATCAGCCCCAGCATTTT. Translating it yields CASSLEGGLGNQPQHF. The chain couples TRBV7-2 to TRBJ1-5, with D perhaps TRBD1 (6 bases). V lost 5 bases and J lost 2, with 16 bases in between. The CDR3 has 16 amino acids. The germline CDR1 and CDR2 sequences are SGHTA and FQGNSA.